These 31 T cell receptor beta chains came from one sample sequenced in a study of T cells in Graves' hyperthyroidism and ophthalmopathy (dated 2019 in TCRdb). The library was prepared using multiplex PCR. The reads were generated on an Illumina HiSeq 2000. Amplification of TCR beta CDR3 regions was carried out from RNA transcripts. For the first round of RT-PCR on the TCR CDR3, the HTBI primer set was used together with the Qiagen OneStep RT-PCR kit. Clones were called with MiXCR by TCRdb after fastp trimmed the public reads at Q25, and only in-frame beta chains were retained. Duplicate CDR3 protein sequences are folded into a single record with the most common DNA and genes. For this sample the table gives about 270,000 distinct CDR3 sequences, of which 20% to 25% were detected only once. The biggest ten clones account for 50% to 75% of the sample. Material for sequencing was blood. These receptors came from a man aged 30 to 39 with Graves' ophthalmopathy.

The sample holds a few counts of this clonotype. The gene calls are TRBV2 and TRBJ1-6; 12 nucleotides line up with TRBD1. The CDR3 is 17 residues long. V lost 3 bases, J lost 1 base, and 1 base stayed unmatched. CDR1 and CDR2 (germline): SNHLY, FYNNEI. The CDR3 nucleotides are TGTGCCAGCAGTGAGGGACAGGGGGCTTCCTATAATTCACCCCTCCACTTT. Its protein product is CASSEGQGASYNSPLHF.

About this clonotype: Being one base from a much bigger clone, this may be a read error. This chain uses TRBV5-1 with TRBJ2-3, with a tentative D call TRBD2 (6 bases). Deletions cut 0 bases from V and 8 bases from J, with 16 bases between. CDR1 and CDR2 from the germline V gene are SGHRS and YFSETQ. The CDR3 length is 15 residues. Here the CDR3 DNA reads TGCGCCAGCAGCTTGGTGGTGGGAGGAGCAGGTACGCAGTATTTT. Translating gives CASSLVVGGAGTQYF. The full variable domain, completed using reference TRBV5-1 and TRBJ2-3, is KAGVTQTPRYLIKTRGQQVTLSCSPISGHRSVSWYQQTPGQGLQFLFEYFSETQRNKGNFPGRFSGRQFSNSRSEMNVSTLELGDSALYLCASSLVVGGAGTQYFGPGTRLTVL.

The J gene is TRBJ1-3, the V gene TRBV19; D gene ambiguous. V gave up 10 bases and J gave up 0 bases, with 10 bases separating them. There are 13 residues in the CDR3. Per the germline V gene, CDR1 is LNHDA and CDR2 is SQIVND (reference sequence). CDR3: CATITFSGNTIYF. CDR3 nucleotide sequence: TGTGCCACTATCACATTCTCTGGAAACACCATATATTTT.

This clonotype was seen only a few times. The chain has TRBV2 and TRBJ1-4, with a possible D match to TRBD1 (6 bases). Germline CDR1 SNHLY, CDR2 FYNNEI. Deletions cut 6 bases from V and 1 base from J, with 15 bases between. The length of the CDR3 is 16 residues. The CDR3 region is CASRYLQGLTNEKLFF. Here the CDR3 DNA reads TGTGCCAGCAGATACTTACAGGGACTAACTAATGAAAAACTGTTTTTT.

The rearrangement links TRBV30 to TRBJ2-1; TRBD2 agrees at 7 bases. This CDR3 comprises 13 residues. Looked up from germline, CDR1 is GTSNPN and CDR2 is SVGIG (reference sequence). V lost 6 bases to trimming and J lost 5 bases; unmatched junction nucleotides: 7. The CDR3 sequence is CACSRGSNNEQFF. The CDR3 nucleotides read TGTGCCTGCTCCCGCGGGAGCAACAATGAGCAGTTCTTC.

This sequence joins TRBV5-1 and TRBJ2-7; D could derive from TRBD1 or TRBD2 (6 bases each). Germline V CDR1 and CDR2: SGHRS, YFSETQ. This CDR3 is 17 amino acids long. V shed 0 bases and J shed 2 bases, with 18 bases lying between them. For the CDR3, the DNA is TGCGCCAGCAGCTTGGGAGGGGGGTTCCCCTTAACCTACGAGCAGTACTTC. This sequence encodes CASSLGGGFPLTYEQYF.

The V and J genes are TRBV15 and TRBJ2-7, with a weak D call TRBD1 (6 bases). Looked up from germline, CDR1 is LNHNV and CDR2 is YYDKDF (reference sequence). The ends were cut back, 2 bases at V and 2 bases at J, with 13 bases in the middle. The CDR3 length is 15 residues. The CDR3 DNA reads as TGTGCCACCAGCAGATCGGACAGTGCAGCCTACGAGCAGTACTTC. Translation gives CATSRSDSAAYEQYF.

A few counts support this clonotype. V gene TRBV19 combines with J gene TRBJ2-7, with D perhaps being TRBD1 or TRBD2 (5 bases each). Germline CDR1 and CDR2: LNHDA and SQIVND (reference sequence). The CDR3 runs to 13 residues. V was clipped by 3 bases and J by 3 bases, with 9 bases between them. The CDR3: CASSIGTDYEQYF. The CDR3 nucleotides read TGTGCCAGTAGTATCGGGACCGACTACGAGCAGTACTTC.

This clonotype was counted at least ten times. The rearrangement uses TRBV20-1 and TRBJ2-7; 7 nucleotides agree with TRBD2. CDR3 length: 14 residues. J lost 0 bases, V lost 6 bases, and 8 bases had no gene match. Germline assignment: CDR1 DFQATT and CDR2 SNEGSKA (reference sequence). DNA for the CDR3: TGCAGTGCACCAACTAGCGCAAGCTCCTACGAGCAGTACTTC. Its protein product is CSAPTSASSYEQYF.

In this sample, this clonotype turned up a few times. The gene calls are TRBV6-1 and TRBJ2-5; TRBD2 agrees at 10 bases. This CDR3 is 15 amino acids long. V gave up 3 bases and J gave up 4 bases; unmatched junction bases: 5. Germline V gene data show CDR1 as MNHNS and CDR2 as SASEGT. CDR3 nucleotides: TGTGCCAGCAGTGACGAAGCGGGAGGGCCAGAGACCCAGTACTTC. Translation gives CASSDEAGGPETQYF.

This clonotype has a handful of counts. The chain combines TRBV28 with TRBJ1-5, with D possibly TRBD1 on 6 matching bases. Trimming left V 1 base short and J 4 bases short, with 11 bases between. This CDR3 has 15 residues. Germline V gene lookup returns CDR1 MDHEN and CDR2 SYDVKM. CDR3 nucleotide sequence: TGTGCCAGCAGTTTATCGGGGACATTAAATCAGCCCCAGCATTTT. Amino acids: CASSLSGTLNQPQHF.

This clonotype has ten or more counts. The chain couples TRBV9 to TRBJ1-1, with D unresolved. In germline, CDR1 is SGDLS, CDR2 YYNGEE. This CDR3 has 16 amino acids. The V end lost 3 bases, the J end lost 1 base, and 16 bases lay between the germline ends. Written as DNA, the CDR3 is TGTGCCAGCAGCGCCCGGGCCGAGTCATGGAACACTGAAGCTTTCTTT. Translated, it gives CASSARAESWNTEAFF.

This clonotype occurred a few times. The chain links TRBV5-1 to TRBJ2-5; the match to TRBD2 covers 8 bases. CDR1 is SGHRS and CDR2 is YFSETQ in the germline V gene. The V and J ends lost 3 bases and 0 bases, in that order; junction bases with no gene match: 4. The CDR3 runs to 15 residues. The CDR3 bases are TGCGCCAGCAGCTCCTGGCGGGGGGACCAAGAGACCCAGTACTTC. As protein: CASSSWRGDQETQYF.

The table lists this clonotype with a few counts. V and J are TRBV30 and TRBJ1-3; possible D gene TRBD1, 5 bases. The V end was cut by 5 bases, the J end by 0 bases, with 5 bases between. Looked up from germline, CDR1 is GTSNPN and CDR2 is SVGIG (reference sequence). This CDR3 contains 12 residues. The CDR3 bases are TGTGCCTGGGGACACTCTGGAAACACCATATATTTT. Translating gives CAWGHSGNTIYF.

Ten or more counts support this clonotype. The CDR3 sequence: CASSLRQGNTEAFF. The CDR3 DNA is TGTGCCAGCAGCTTAAGACAGGGGAACACTGAAGCTTTCTTT. The chain uses TRBV11-3 and TRBJ1-1; 7 bases align to TRBD1. The length of the CDR3 is 14 residues. V lost 2 bases to trimming and J lost 1 base; unmatched junction nucleotides: 1. CDR1 SGHNT and CDR2 YENEEA come from the germline V gene.

The chain carries TRBV6-1 and TRBJ2-3; D might be TRBD2 (5 bases). Germline loops: CDR1 MNHNS, CDR2 SASEGT. The length of the CDR3 is 13 residues. Trimming stripped 7 bases from V and 0 bases from J, with 8 bases between. The CDR3 DNA reads TGTGCCAGCACCAGCGGAAGCACAGATACGCAGTATTTT. Translating it yields CASTSGSTDTQYF.

On this clonotype itself: A single base separates this from a much larger clone, so it may be a read error. The rearrangement joins TRBV11-2 to TRBJ2-4; tentative D call: TRBD2 (6 bases). Germline V gene lookup returns CDR1 SGHAT and CDR2 FQNNGV. V lost 3 bases and J 9 bases, leaving 12 bases between the germline ends. This CDR3 spans 13 amino acids. The CDR3 DNA reads as TGTGCCAGCAGCTTTTCACTAGCAAGCATTCAGTACTTC. Translating gives CASSFSLASIQYF. Together with reference TRBV11-2 and TRBJ2-4, the CDR3 gives the full variable domain: EAGVAQSPRYKIIEKRQSVAFWCNPISGHATLYWYQQILGQGPKLLIQFQNNGVVDDSQLPKDRFSAERLKGVDSTLKIQPAKLEDSAVYLCASSFSLASIQYFGAGTRLSVL.

This chain uses TRBV5-1 with TRBJ2-1; 7 bases are shared with TRBD1. This CDR3 has 11 amino acids. Unmatched junction bases numbered 4, after V lost 7 bases and J lost 9 bases. Germline V CDR1 and CDR2: SGHRS, YFSETQ. The CDR3 DNA reads as TGCGCCAGCGGACAGGACGGTGAGCAGTTCTTC. Translated: CASGQDGEQFF. The variable domain in full, with the rest retrieved from reference TRBV5-1 and TRBJ2-1, is KAGVTQTPRYLIKTRGQQVTLSCSPISGHRSVSWYQQTPGQGLQFLFEYFSETQRNKGNFPGRFSGRQFSNSRSEMNVSTLELGDSALYLCASGQDGEQFFGPGTRLTVL.

The genes are TRBV7-9 and TRBJ2-7, with TRBD2 matching over 11 bases. Germline V gene data show CDR1 as SEHNR and CDR2 as FQNEAQ (reference sequence). CDR3 length equals 15 residues. The J segment lost 6 bases and the V segment lost 2 bases, leaving 6 bases of the junction unmatched. For the CDR3, the DNA is TGTGCCAGCAGCTTAAGAGGTAGCGGGAGGGTCGAGCAGTACTTC. Residues: CASSLRGSGRVEQYF.

This clonotype was observed a handful of times. The chain has TRBV6-1 and TRBJ1-5; D is unclear. The length of the CDR3 is 13 residues. Trimming stripped 5 bases from V and 7 bases from J, with 12 bases between. CDR1 is MNHNS, CDR2 SASEGT, per germline. The CDR3 DNA reads as TGTGCCAGCAGTCAAAACCCGGCCCAGCCCCAGCATTTT. This sequence encodes CASSQNPAQPQHF.

The genes are TRBV20-1 and TRBJ2-1; 9 bases are a match to TRBD2. V dropped 1 base and J dropped 8; count of bases not matched to a gene: 6. Germline CDR1 and CDR2: DFQATT and SNEGSKA (reference sequence). The CDR3 runs 14 residues. The CDR3 bases are TGCAGTGCTAGAGTAGCGGGAGTTCAGTATGAGCAGTTCTTC. Amino acid sequence: CSARVAGVQYEQFF.

This chain uses TRBV11-2 with TRBJ2-1; D remains unclear. CDR3 length equals 13 residues. Trimming removed 0 bases from V and 5 bases from J, with 5 bases in between. CDR1 is SGHAT, CDR2 FQNNGV, per germline. CDR3 in amino acids: CASSLESHNEQFF. The CDR3 nucleotides read TGTGCCAGCAGCTTAGAGTCCCACAATGAGCAGTTCTTC. Full variable domain (rest looked up from reference TRBV11-2 and TRBJ2-1): EAGVAQSPRYKIIEKRQSVAFWCNPISGHATLYWYQQILGQGPKLLIQFQNNGVVDDSQLPKDRFSAERLKGVDSTLKIQPAKLEDSAVYLCASSLESHNEQFFGPGTRLTVL.

This clonotype was observed at least ten times. The chain uses TRBV11-3 and TRBJ2-7; D might be TRBD2 (6 bases). CDR1 and CDR2 from the germline V gene are SGHNT and YENEEA. CDR3 length: 14 amino acids. V lost 4 bases, J lost 1 base, and 11 bases lay in between. CDR3 amino acids: CASSSVGGSYEQYF. As DNA, the CDR3 is TGTGCCAGCAGCTCAGTGGGAGGATCCTACGAGCAGTACTTC.

A note on this clonotype: Just one base apart from a much larger clone, this may be a read error. V usage is TRBV15 and J usage is TRBJ2-1; 12 positions match TRBD2. The CDR3 consists of 16 residues. V was clipped by 3 bases and J by 3 bases; unmatched bases: 3. Looked up from germline, CDR1 is LNHNV and CDR2 is YYDKDF (reference sequence). The chain's CDR3 is CATSRRTSGDYNEQFF. The CDR3 region has the DNA TGTGCCACCAGCAGGAGGACTAGCGGGGACTACAATGAGCAGTTCTTC.

The sample holds one count of this clonotype. The V gene is TRBV7-2, the J gene TRBJ2-7; a weak D match, TRBD2 (5 bases). Germline-derived CDR1 and CDR2 are SGHTA and FQGNSA. CDR3 size: 15 residues. V gave up 4 bases and J gave up 0 bases, with 13 bases separating them. CDR3 in DNA: TGTGCCAGCAGCTCCCGGACGGGGAGCTCCTACGAGCAGTACTTC. It encodes CASSSRTGSSYEQYF.

This clonotype came up many times. The chain uses TRBV28 and TRBJ2-1; tentative D call: TRBD1 (6 bases). From germline, CDR1 is MDHEN and CDR2 SYDVKM. The CDR3 length is 15 residues. Trimming pared 6 bases from V and 7 bases from J, leaving 19 bases between. The CDR3 DNA reads as TGTGCCAGCAGCTCCACAGGGTCGATACTGAATGAGCAGTTCTTC. It specifies CASSSTGSILNEQFF.

The CDR3 loop is CAISQVLAGVADTQYF. The CDR3 bases are TGTGCCATCAGCCAAGTACTAGCGGGAGTGGCAGATACGCAGTATTTT. The chain recombines TRBV10-3 with TRBJ2-3; 11 nucleotides agree with TRBD2. CDR1 and CDR2 from the germline V gene are ENHRY and SYGVKD. Unmatched junction bases numbered 9, after V lost 6 bases and J lost 4 bases. The CDR3 sequence is 16 residues long.

Written as DNA, the CDR3 is TGTGCCAGCAGCCTGACGGTTAGCGGGATTAAGTATACGCAGTATTTT. Amino acid sequence: CASSLTVSGIKYTQYF. The J gene is TRBJ2-3, the V gene TRBV14; TRBD2 agrees at 8 bases. Looked up from germline, CDR1 is SGHDN and CDR2 is FVKESK. With V trimmed by 4 bases and J by 7 bases, 13 bases remained unmatched. The length of the CDR3 is 16 residues.

The rearrangement joins TRBV12-3 or TRBV12-4 to TRBJ2-3, with TRBD2 matching over 7 bases. The CDR3 extends over 15 amino acids. J was trimmed by 2 bases and V by 5 bases; bases with no gene match: 7. The CDR3 DNA reads TGTGCCAGCAGTAAGCGGGAAACTAACACAGATACGCAGTATTTT. Protein: CASSKRETNTDTQYF.

This clonotype was counted a few times. The chain has TRBV5-5 and TRBJ2-3; the D gene is possibly TRBD1 (5 bases). The V and J ends lost 5 bases and 3 bases respectively, with 10 bases between them. Germline CDR1 is SGHKS and CDR2 is YYEKEE (reference sequence). This CDR3 contains 13 residues. The CDR3 region has the DNA TGTGCCAGCAGAACAGGACGGACAGATACGCAGTATTTT. Residues: CASRTGRTDTQYF.

The chain joins TRBV6-5 to TRBJ2-7, with TRBD2 identical over 8 bases. Germline CDR1 is MNHEY and CDR2 is SVGAGI. V shed 1 base and J 0 bases; nucleotides not matched to a gene: 5. The length of the CDR3 is 16 residues. The CDR3 DNA reads as TGTGCCAGCAGTTACTTGGCGGGGACTAGCTCCTACGAGCAGTACTTC. Its translation: CASSYLAGTSSYEQYF.